This TCR beta chain was recorded in a study of blood T cells in healthy people across ages. Study results and limitations: Unsorted PBMC input precluded a conclusive naive versus antigen-experienced comparison.

The V segment lost 5 bases and the J segment 6 bases; nucleotides outside the gene matches: 5. CDR3 size: 15 residues. Germline lookup yields CDR1 MNHEY and CDR2 SMNVEV (reference sequence). Healthy Caucasians from Russia aged roughly 6 to 90 served as donors. No fewer than 5.5 micrograms of total RNA were isolated from every sample. Next came a second PCR, run for about 7 to 12 cycles, which used a sample-barcoded 5' primer along with a J-beta primer mix. Researchers report that each sample yielded at least 2.5 million CDR3-containing paired-end reads. TCRdb reprocessed the 5' RACE reads via MiXCR and lists one record per CDR3 protein. Among about 1 million distinct CDR3 sequences, approximately 26% were seen once, and the ten largest hold about 0.69%. As for this clonotype: What it binds is not known.

This sample was shared with a second study, whose subject was T cells of mothers and their children.

This TCR came from a girl between 2 and 10 years old in good health. The rearrangement joins TRBV27 to TRBJ1-6; TRBD1 matches at 9 bases. The source material was blood. For the CDR3, the DNA is TGTGCCAGCAGTCCCCGGGACAGGGTTAATTCACCCCTCCACTTT. It translates to CASSPRDRVNSPLHF.